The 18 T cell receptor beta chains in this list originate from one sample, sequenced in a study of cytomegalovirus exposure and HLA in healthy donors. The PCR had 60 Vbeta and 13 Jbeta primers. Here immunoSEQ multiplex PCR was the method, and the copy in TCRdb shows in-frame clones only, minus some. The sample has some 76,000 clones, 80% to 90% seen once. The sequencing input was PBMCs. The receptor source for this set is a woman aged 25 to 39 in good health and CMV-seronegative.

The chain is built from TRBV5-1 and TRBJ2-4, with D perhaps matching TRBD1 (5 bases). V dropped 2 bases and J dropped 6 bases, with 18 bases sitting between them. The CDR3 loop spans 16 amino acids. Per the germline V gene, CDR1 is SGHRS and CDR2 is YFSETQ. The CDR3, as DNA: TGCGCCAGCAGCTTTTTCCCCTTTGGAAGGGGAAACATTCAGTACTTC. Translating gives CASSFFPFGRGNIQYF.

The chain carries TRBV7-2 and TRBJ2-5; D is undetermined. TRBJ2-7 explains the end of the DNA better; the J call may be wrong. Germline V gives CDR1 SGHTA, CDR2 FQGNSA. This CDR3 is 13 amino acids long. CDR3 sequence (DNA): TGTGCCAGCAGCCGGTCCCTAGGCTTCGAGCAGTACTTC. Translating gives CASSRSLGFEQYF.

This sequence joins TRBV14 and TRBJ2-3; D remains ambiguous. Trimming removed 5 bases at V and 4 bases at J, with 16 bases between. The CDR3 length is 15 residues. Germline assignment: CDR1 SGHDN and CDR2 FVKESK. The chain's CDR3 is CASSYSPSGADTQYF. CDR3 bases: TGTGCCAGCAGCTATAGCCCCAGTGGTGCAGATACGCAGTATTTT.

The DNA of the CDR3 is TGTGCCAGCAGTTTAGCCGGGACTAGCGGGAGGGCGACCGGGGAGCTGTTTTTT. Its translation is CASSLAGTSGRATGELFF. The chain combines TRBV27 with TRBJ2-2; the match to TRBD2 covers 16 bases. CDR3 length equals 18 residues. Germline V gives CDR1 MNHEY, CDR2 SMNVEV (reference sequence). The V and J ends lost 2 bases and 5 bases, in that order; junction bases with no gene match: 5.

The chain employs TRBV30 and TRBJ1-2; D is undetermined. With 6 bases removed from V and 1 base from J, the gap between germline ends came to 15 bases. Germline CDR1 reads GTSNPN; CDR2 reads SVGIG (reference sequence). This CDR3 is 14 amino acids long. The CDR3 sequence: CACKNLVINYGYTF. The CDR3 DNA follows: TGTGCCTGCAAAAATTTAGTGATTAACTATGGCTACACCTTC.

CDR3 protein: CASSWDKVGEQYF. CDR3 sequence (DNA): TGTGCCAGCAGCTGGGACAAGGTGGGTGAGCAGTACTTC. The rearrangement uses TRBV6-1 and TRBJ2-7; D might be TRBD1 (6 bases). V gave up 6 bases and J gave up 7 bases, with 16 bases separating them. CDR1 MNHNS and CDR2 SASEGT come from the germline V gene. CDR3 length: 13 residues.

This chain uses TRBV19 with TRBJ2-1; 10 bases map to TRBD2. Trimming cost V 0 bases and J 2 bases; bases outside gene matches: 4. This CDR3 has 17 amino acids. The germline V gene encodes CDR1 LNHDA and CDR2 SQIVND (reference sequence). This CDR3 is CASSIDPGLAAYNEQFF. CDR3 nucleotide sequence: TGTGCCAGTAGTATAGATCCAGGACTAGCGGCCTACAATGAGCAGTTCTTC.

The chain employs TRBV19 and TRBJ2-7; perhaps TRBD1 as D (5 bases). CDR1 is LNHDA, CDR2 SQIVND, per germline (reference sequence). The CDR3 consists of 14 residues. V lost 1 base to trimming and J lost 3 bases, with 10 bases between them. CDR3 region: CASSIGPRVYEQYF. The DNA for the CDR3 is TGTGCCAGTAGTATAGGACCCAGGGTCTACGAGCAGTACTTC.

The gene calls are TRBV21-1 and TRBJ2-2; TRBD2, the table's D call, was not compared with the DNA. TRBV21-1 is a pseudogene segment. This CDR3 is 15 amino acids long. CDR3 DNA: TGTGCCAGCAGCAAAGTCGGACTTCCTCCCGGGGAGCTGTTTTTT. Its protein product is CASSKVGLPPGELFF.

Written as DNA, the CDR3 is TGTGCCAGCAGTTTAGGGACAGGGGACCCCTACGAGCAGTACTTC. Amino acid sequence: CASSLGTGDPYEQYF. V gene TRBV27 combines with J gene TRBJ2-7; 10 bases are a match to TRBD1. The germline gives CDR1 MNHEY, CDR2 SMNVEV (reference sequence). The CDR3 totals 15 residues. V lost 2 bases to trimming and J lost 2 bases; unmatched junction nucleotides: 3.

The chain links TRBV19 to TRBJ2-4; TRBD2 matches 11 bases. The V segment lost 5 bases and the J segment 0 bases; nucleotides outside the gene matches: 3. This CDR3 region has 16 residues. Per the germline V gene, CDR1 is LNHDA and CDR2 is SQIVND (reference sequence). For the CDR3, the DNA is TGTGCCAGTAGTCAAGGACTAGCGGGAGCCAAAAACATTCAGTACTTC. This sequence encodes CASSQGLAGAKNIQYF.

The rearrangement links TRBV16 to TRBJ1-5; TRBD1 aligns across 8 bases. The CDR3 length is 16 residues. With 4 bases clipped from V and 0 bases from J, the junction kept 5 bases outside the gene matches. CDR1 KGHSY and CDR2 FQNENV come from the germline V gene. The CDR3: CASSPSGTGSNQPQHF. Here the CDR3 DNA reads TGTGCCAGCAGCCCGTCCGGGACAGGTAGCAATCAGCCCCAGCATTTT.

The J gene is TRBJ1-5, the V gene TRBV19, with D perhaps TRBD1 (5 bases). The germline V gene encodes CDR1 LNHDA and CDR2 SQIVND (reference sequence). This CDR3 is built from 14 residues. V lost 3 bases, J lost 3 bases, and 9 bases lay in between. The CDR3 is CASSMRRVNQPQHF. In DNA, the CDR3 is TGTGCCAGTAGTATGCGCAGGGTCAATCAGCCCCAGCATTTT.

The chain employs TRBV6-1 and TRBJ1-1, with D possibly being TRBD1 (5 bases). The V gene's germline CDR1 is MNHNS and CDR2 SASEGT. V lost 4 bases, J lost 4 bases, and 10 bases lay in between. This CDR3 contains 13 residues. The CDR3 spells CASSGQKGTEAFF. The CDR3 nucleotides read TGTGCCAGCAGTGGACAGAAGGGCACTGAAGCTTTCTTT.

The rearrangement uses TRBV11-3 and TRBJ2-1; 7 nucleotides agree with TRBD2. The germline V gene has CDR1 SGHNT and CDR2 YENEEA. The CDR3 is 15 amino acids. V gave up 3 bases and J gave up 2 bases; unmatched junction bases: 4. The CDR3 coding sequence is TGTGCCAGCAGCTTGGGGACTACTGCCTACAATGAGCAGTTCTTC. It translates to CASSLGTTAYNEQFF. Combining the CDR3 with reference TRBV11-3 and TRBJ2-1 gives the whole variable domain EAGVVQSPRYKIIEKKQPVAFWCNPISGHNTLYWYLQNLGQGPELLIRYENEEAVDDSQLPKDRFSAERLKGVDSTLKIQPAELGDSAVYLCASSLGTTAYNEQFFGPGTRLTVL.

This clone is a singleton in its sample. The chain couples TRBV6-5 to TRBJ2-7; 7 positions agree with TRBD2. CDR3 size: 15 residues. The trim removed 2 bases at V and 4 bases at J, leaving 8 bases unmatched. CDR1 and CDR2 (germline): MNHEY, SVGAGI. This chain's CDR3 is CASSYMGGSGYEQYF. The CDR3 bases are TGTGCCAGCAGTTACATGGGGGGGAGTGGATACGAGCAGTACTTC.

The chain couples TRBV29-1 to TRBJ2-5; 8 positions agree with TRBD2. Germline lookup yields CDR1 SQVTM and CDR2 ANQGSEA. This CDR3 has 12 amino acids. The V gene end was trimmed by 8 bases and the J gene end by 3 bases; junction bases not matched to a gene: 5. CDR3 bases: TGCAGCCCAGGGACTAGTGAAGAGACCCAGTACTTC. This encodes CSPGTSEETQYF.

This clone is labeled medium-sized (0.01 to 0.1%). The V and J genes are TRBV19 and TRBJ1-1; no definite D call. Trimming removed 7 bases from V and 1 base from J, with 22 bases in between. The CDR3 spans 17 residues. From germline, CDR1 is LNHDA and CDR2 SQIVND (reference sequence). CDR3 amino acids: CASTSIPLQSRNTEAFF. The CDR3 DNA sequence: TGTGCCAGTACCAGTATCCCATTACAAAGTCGGAACACTGAAGCTTTCTTT.